Listed here is a single T cell receptor (beta chain). This sample is drawn from a study of T cell changes during pregnancy in multiple sclerosis. This table comes from immunoSEQ multiplex PCR, and its TCRdb copy is limited to in-frame clones, with some not included. This sample has some 70,000 clones, with around nine tenths found just once. Sample: peripheral blood, taken before pregnancy. The receptor comes from a female donor with multiple sclerosis, enrolled in a pregnancy study.

The CDR3 reads CASSYWGTGGMGTQYF. In nucleotides, the CDR3 is TGTGCCAGCAGTTACTGGGGGACAGGGGGCATGGGGACCCAGTACTTC. The V call is TRBV6-5, the J call TRBJ2-5, with TRBD1 identical over 12 bases. Trimming took 1 base from V and 7 from J; bases not matched to a gene: 7. The CDR3 has 16 residues. Germline assignment: CDR1 MNHEY and CDR2 SVGAGI.